Presented here are 19 T cell receptor beta chains from one specimen sequenced in a study of blood T cells in healthy people across ages. Combining a sample-barcoded 5' primer with a J-beta primer mix, a second PCR ran for about 6 to 11 cycles. TCRdb passed the 5' RACE reads through MiXCR, listing each CDR3 protein once. The sample includes 1.5 million to 1.9 million distinct CDR3 sequences, about 42% seen only once; the top ten take under 5%. Sequencing used blood. These receptors were obtained from a woman aged 18-29 years in good health.

This chain links TRBV10-3 with TRBJ2-7; D is perhaps TRBD2 (6 bases). The CDR3 totals 15 residues. Trimming removed 2 bases at V and 0 bases at J, with 11 bases between. The germline CDR1 and CDR2 sequences are ENHRY and SYGVKD. The CDR3 is CAISEPELASYEQYF. The CDR3 DNA reads TGTGCCATCAGTGAGCCAGAACTAGCCTCCTACGAGCAGTACTTC.

This chain links TRBV5-1 with TRBJ2-3, with TRBD2 matching 7 bases. Germline CDR1 is SGHRS and CDR2 is YFSETQ. CDR3 size: 13 residues. Trimming at V came to 0 bases and at J to 14 bases, leaving 9 bases not matched to a gene. The CDR3 region is CASSLDAGTGGYF. The CDR3 DNA sequence: TGCGCCAGCAGCTTGGATGCAGGGACGGGAGGGTATTTT.

This clonotype was counted a few times. The rearrangement joins TRBV7-2 to TRBJ2-7, with a tentative D call TRBD1 (5 bases). The CDR3 consists of 15 residues. Trimming took 2 bases from V and 3 from J, leaving 14 bases between them. Germline CDR1 is SGHTA and CDR2 is FQGNSA. As DNA, the CDR3 is TGTGCCAGCAGCTTATCTCGGACATCTTTCTACGAGCAGTACTTC. Encoded protein: CASSLSRTSFYEQYF.

This chain connects TRBV20-1 to TRBJ2-1; D gene uncertain. CDR1 is DFQATT and CDR2 is SNEGSKA in the germline V gene (reference sequence). V lost 3 bases, J lost 6 bases, and 12 bases lay in between. This CDR3 contains 13 residues. The chain's CDR3 is CSASQAAPNEQFF. The CDR3 nucleotides are TGCAGTGCTAGCCAAGCTGCCCCCAATGAGCAGTTCTTC.

The chain is built from TRBV15 and TRBJ2-4, with D perhaps matching TRBD2 (7 bases). The DNA end is a closer match to TRBJ2-5, so the J assignment may be wrong. Per the germline V gene, CDR1 is LNHNV and CDR2 is YYDKDF (reference sequence). The CDR3 is 16 residues long. Here the CDR3 DNA reads TGTGCCACCAGCAGAGATAGGGGGGGAGGGCAAGAGACCCAGTACTTC. This codes for CATSRDRGGGQETQYF.

This clonotype was seen only a few times. The rearrangement uses TRBV6-2 or TRBV6-3 and TRBJ2-3, with 8 bases that match TRBD1. Germline V gives CDR1 MNHEY, CDR2 SVGEGT. V lost 2 bases, J lost 7 bases, and 8 bases stayed unmatched. The CDR3 runs to 15 residues. Here the CDR3 reads CASSYDRGKRNTQYF. The CDR3 nucleotides are TGTGCCAGCAGTTACGACAGGGGCAAGAGGAATACGCAGTATTTT.

In this sample, this clonotype turned up a few times. A read error may produce the germline difference seen at one junction end. The V gene is TRBV7-7, the J gene TRBJ2-3, with 7 bases fitting TRBD1. The CDR3 is 14 residues long. Germline V gene sequence: CDR1 SSHAT, CDR2 FNYEAQ (reference sequence). The DNA for the CDR3 is TGTGCTAGCAGCTTAGGGGGCCCCCAGGATACGCAGTATTTT. This translates into CASSLGGPQDTQYF.

V and J are TRBV4-1 and TRBJ2-1; D may correspond to TRBD1 or TRBD2 (7 bases each). This CDR3 comprises 18 residues. V dropped 3 bases and J dropped 1 base, with 19 bases sitting between them. CDR1 MGHRA and CDR2 YSYEKL come from the germline V gene. CDR3 nucleotides: TGCGCCAGCAGCCATTCAGGGGGAGTCGGGAGGTCCTACAATGAGCAGTTCTTC. Translated: CASSHSGGVGRSYNEQFF.

The chain employs TRBV6-6 and TRBJ1-5; D perhaps matches TRBD1 (5 bases). Trimming removed 6 bases from V and 0 bases from J, with 12 bases in between. The CDR3 is made up of 15 amino acids. The germline gives CDR1 MNHNY, CDR2 SVGAGI (reference sequence). The CDR3 region has the DNA TGTGCCAGCAGCCTGACAGATCATAGCAATCAGCCCCAGCATTTT. This codes for CASSLTDHSNQPQHF.

The V and J genes are TRBV4-3 and TRBJ2-1; 11 nucleotides agree with TRBD1. Germline V gene lookup returns CDR1 LGHNA and CDR2 YSLEER. The CDR3 loop spans 18 amino acids. Trimming removed 0 bases from V and 4 bases from J; junction bases left unmatched: 8. For the CDR3, the DNA is TGCGCCAGCAGCCAAGATATTGGACAGGGGGCCCCTTACAATGAGCAGTTCTTC. Its translation: CASSQDIGQGAPYNEQFF.

This clonotype has just a few counts. The chain carries TRBV29-1 and TRBJ2-4; D not certain. The J call is uncertain, as TRBJ2-7 better fits the DNA end. This CDR3 is 12 amino acids long. Germline V gene sequence: CDR1 SQVTM, CDR2 ANQGSEA. The CDR3 loop reads CSVGEHGVEQYF. The CDR3 nucleotides read TGCAGCGTTGGCGAACATGGGGTCGAGCAGTACTTC.

This clonotype was seen a handful of times. Here the CDR3 DNA reads TGCGCCAGCAGCCATATAGCGGGGGGCACAGATACGCAGTATTTT. Encoded protein: CASSHIAGGTDTQYF. V and J are TRBV4-3 and TRBJ2-3, with 9 bases matching TRBD2. The V and J ends lost 3 bases and 1 base, in that order; junction bases with no gene match: 2. The CDR3 sequence is 15 residues long. Germline CDR1 is LGHNA and CDR2 is YSLEER.

The J gene is TRBJ1-4, the V gene TRBV20-1; no clear D gene. The CDR3 covers 12 residues. Germline-derived CDR1 and CDR2 are DFQATT and SNEGSKA (reference sequence). The V and J ends lost 1 base and 3 bases respectively, with 3 bases between them. The CDR3 DNA reads TGCAGTGCTAGAGGACCTAATGAAAAACTGTTTTTT. Translated: CSARGPNEKLFF.

This clonotype was recorded a few times. This chain joins TRBV4-3 and TRBJ1-3; possible D gene TRBD1, 5 bases. The germline V gene encodes CDR1 LGHNA and CDR2 YSLEER. V lost 4 bases and J 2 bases, leaving 9 bases between the germline ends. The CDR3 length is 14 residues. The CDR3 sequence: CASSPDIPGNTIYF. The CDR3 region has the DNA TGCGCCAGCAGCCCGGACATCCCTGGAAACACCATATATTTT.

This rearrangement joins TRBV20-1 to TRBJ1-5; 9 bases are shared with TRBD1. CDR1 and CDR2 (germline): DFQATT, SNEGSKA (reference sequence). The CDR3 is 13 residues long. The CDR3: CSQWTGVGQPQHF. Here the CDR3 DNA reads TGCAGCCAATGGACAGGGGTTGGGCAGCCCCAGCATTTT.

The chain combines TRBV2 with TRBJ2-3; TRBD1 or TRBD2 may be the D gene (5 bases each). Trimming removed 4 bases at V and 10 bases at J, with 18 bases between. The length of the CDR3 is 14 residues. Germline V CDR1 and CDR2: SNHLY, FYNNEI. The DNA for the CDR3 is TGTGCCAGCAGTGGTGGCCGAGGGGTGTGGGCGCAGTATTTT. As protein: CASSGGRGVWAQYF.

The rearrangement uses TRBV28 and TRBJ2-5; 8 bases are shared with TRBD1. Germline V gives CDR1 MDHEN, CDR2 SYDVKM. V lost 6 bases and J lost 5; bases outside the gene matches: 5. This CDR3 is 13 amino acids long. The DNA for the CDR3 is TGTGCCAGCAGCAGGGGGCCGGTGGAGACCCAGTACTTC. This encodes CASSRGPVETQYF.

This clonotype came up a few times. CDR3 amino acids: CASSAGLAGYEQYF. The CDR3 DNA follows: TGTGCCAGCAGTGCTGGACTAGCGGGCTACGAGCAGTACTTC. V is TRBV25-1 and J is TRBJ2-7; 11 bases line up with TRBD2. Looked up from germline, CDR1 is MGHDK and CDR2 is SYGVNS. V shed 4 bases, J shed 3 bases, and the junction held 2 bases outside the gene matches. The length of the CDR3 is 14 residues.

This clonotype was seen a handful of times. The J gene is TRBJ2-1, the V gene TRBV3-1, with D unresolved. With the DNA end fitting TRBJ2-7 better, the J assignment may be wrong. This CDR3 spans 15 amino acids. Germline V gene lookup returns CDR1 LGHDT and CDR2 YNNKEL (reference sequence). The chain's CDR3 is CASSQEGESYNEQYF. The CDR3 DNA follows: TGTGCCAGCAGCCAAGAAGGCGAAAGCTACAATGAGCAGTACTTC.